In its sample, the clone carrying this TCR beta chain was seen many times. Its specificity is unknown. Diagnosis relied on clinical symptoms, serum thyroxine and TRAb, thyroid ultrasound and orbital computed tomography. PBMCs stemmed from around 10 ml fresh peripheral blood. This sample stems from a study of T cells in Graves' hyperthyroidism and ophthalmopathy. There were TCR beta CDR3 regions amplified from RNA transcripts. The HTBI set primed first-round TCR CDR3 RT-PCR. Each CDR3 protein gets one entry after TCRdb re-called the multiplex PCR reads with MiXCR. This repertoire shows some 360,000 distinct CDR3 sequences, more than 11% found once; its top ten account for roughly 11%. The CDR3 runs 14 residues. V gave up 5 bases and J gave up 3 bases, with 14 bases separating them. Germline values: CDR1 MNHEY, CDR2 SVGEGT. The study, taken as a whole, reports: Among thyroid clonotypes expanded above 0.001, most also appeared in blood.

Sample: blood. The TCR comes from a woman aged 55-70 years with Graves' hyperthyroidism. The rearrangement links TRBV6-2 or TRBV6-3 to TRBJ2-7; D not certain. The CDR3 reads CASSPHPRGYEQYF. CDR3 DNA sequence: TGTGCCAGCAGTCCGCATCCCCGAGGCTACGAGCAGTACTTC.